This TCR beta chain was profiled in a study of T cell changes during pregnancy in multiple sclerosis. There are 13 residues in the CDR3. Germline-derived CDR1 and CDR2 are LNHNV and YYDKDF (reference sequence). Between the trimmed V and J ends, which lost 8 bases and 1 base, there was a span of 9 bases. Only in-frame clones appear in the TCRdb table, and some are missing; sequencing was by immunoSEQ multiplex PCR. The sample consists of 90,000 to 120,000 clones, 80% to 95% of them appearing once. J is TRBJ1-5 and V is TRBV15, with D perhaps TRBD1 (5 bases). The specimen comprised peripheral blood, sampled in the third trimester of pregnancy. The clonotype was recovered from a female donor in good health, enrolled as a control in a pregnancy study. The CDR3 loop is CATGGDSNQPQHF. The CDR3 region has the DNA TGTGCCACCGGGGGGGACAGCAATCAGCCCCAGCATTTT.